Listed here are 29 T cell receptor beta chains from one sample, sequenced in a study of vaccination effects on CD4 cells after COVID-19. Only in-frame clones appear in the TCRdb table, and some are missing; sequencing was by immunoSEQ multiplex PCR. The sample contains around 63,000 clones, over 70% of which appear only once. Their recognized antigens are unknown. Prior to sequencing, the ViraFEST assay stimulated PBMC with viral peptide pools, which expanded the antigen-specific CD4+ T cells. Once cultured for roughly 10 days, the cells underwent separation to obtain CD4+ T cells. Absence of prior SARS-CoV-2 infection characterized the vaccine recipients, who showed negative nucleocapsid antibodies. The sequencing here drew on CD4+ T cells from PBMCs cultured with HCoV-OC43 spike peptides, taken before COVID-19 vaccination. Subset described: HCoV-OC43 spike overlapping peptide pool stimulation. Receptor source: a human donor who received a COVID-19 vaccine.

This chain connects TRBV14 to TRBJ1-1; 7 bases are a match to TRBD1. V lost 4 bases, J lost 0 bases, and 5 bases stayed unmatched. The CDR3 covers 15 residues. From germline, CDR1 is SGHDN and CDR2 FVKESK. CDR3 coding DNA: TGTGCCAGCAGCCGGGCGGGACAGCTGAACACTGAAGCTTTCTTT. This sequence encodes CASSRAGQLNTEAFF.

DNA for the CDR3: TGTGCCAGCAGCTCCCTCACGGCCGGGGAGCTGTTTTTT. Amino acid sequence: CASSSLTAGELFF. The V call is TRBV7-3, the J call TRBJ2-2; D uncertain. From germline, CDR1 is SGHTA and CDR2 FQGTGA. This CDR3 is built from 13 residues. V was pared by 4 bases and J by 6 bases, with 9 bases between.

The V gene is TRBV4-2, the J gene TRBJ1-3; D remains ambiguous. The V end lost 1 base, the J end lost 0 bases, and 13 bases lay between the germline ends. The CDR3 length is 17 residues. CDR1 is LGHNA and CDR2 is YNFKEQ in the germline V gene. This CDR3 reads CASSQVYSSISGNTIYF. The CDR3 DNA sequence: TGTGCCAGCAGCCAAGTTTATTCGTCTATCTCTGGAAACACCATATATTTT.

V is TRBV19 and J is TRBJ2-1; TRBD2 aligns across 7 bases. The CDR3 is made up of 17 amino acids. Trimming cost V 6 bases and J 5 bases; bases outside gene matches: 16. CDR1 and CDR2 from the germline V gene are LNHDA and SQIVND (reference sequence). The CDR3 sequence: CASSIRLGRGTHNEQFF. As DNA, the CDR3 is TGTGCCAGTAGCATTCGATTGGGGCGGGGGACCCACAATGAGCAGTTCTTC.

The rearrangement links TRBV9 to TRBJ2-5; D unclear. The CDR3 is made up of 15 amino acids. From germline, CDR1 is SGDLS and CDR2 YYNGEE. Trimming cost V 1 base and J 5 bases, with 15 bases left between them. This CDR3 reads CASSVTPSVLETQYF. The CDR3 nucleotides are TGTGCCAGCAGCGTAACTCCGTCCGTTCTCGAGACCCAGTACTTC.

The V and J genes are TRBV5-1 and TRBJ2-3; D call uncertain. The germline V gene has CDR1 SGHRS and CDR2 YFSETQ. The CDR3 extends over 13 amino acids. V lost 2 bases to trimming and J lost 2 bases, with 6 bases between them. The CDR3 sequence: CASSLGDTDTQYF. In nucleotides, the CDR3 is TGCGCCAGCAGCTTAGGAGACACAGATACGCAGTATTTT.

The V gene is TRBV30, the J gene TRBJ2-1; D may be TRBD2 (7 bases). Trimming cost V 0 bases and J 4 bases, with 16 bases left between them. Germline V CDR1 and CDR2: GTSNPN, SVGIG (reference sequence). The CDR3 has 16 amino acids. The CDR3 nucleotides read TGTGCCTGGAGTGTAATGGGGGGGCGGCGGTACAATGAGCAGTTCTTC. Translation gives CAWSVMGGRRYNEQFF.

CDR3 in amino acids: CSADAVYEQYV. The CDR3, as DNA: TGCAGTGCCGACGCCGTTTACGAGCAGTACGTC. This sequence joins TRBV20-1 and TRBJ2-7; D is unclear. Trimming removed 6 bases at V and 4 bases at J, with 10 bases between. CDR1 DFQATT and CDR2 SNEGSKA come from the germline V gene (reference sequence). This CDR3 spans 11 amino acids.

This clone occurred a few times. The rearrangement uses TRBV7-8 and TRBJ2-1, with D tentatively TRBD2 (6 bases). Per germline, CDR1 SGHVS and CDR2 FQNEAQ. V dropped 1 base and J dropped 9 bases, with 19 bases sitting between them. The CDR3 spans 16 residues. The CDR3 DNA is TGTGCCAGCAGCTTAGGGGCGCTCGGGGGACTTGGTGAGCAGTTCTTC. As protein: CASSLGALGGLGEQFF.

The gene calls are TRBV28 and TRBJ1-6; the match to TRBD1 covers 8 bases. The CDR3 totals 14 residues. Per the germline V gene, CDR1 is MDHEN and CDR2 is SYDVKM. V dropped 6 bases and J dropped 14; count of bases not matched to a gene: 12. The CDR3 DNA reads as TGTGCCAGCAGGTCGACAGGGGCCCCAGGGGCCCTCCACTTT. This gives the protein CASRSTGAPGALHF.

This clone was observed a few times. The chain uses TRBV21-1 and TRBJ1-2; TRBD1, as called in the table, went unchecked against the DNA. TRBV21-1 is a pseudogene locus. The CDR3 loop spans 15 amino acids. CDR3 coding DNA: TGTGCCAGCAGCAAATGTACAGGACAGGGCTGCGGCTACACCTTC. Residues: CASSKCTGQGCGYTF.

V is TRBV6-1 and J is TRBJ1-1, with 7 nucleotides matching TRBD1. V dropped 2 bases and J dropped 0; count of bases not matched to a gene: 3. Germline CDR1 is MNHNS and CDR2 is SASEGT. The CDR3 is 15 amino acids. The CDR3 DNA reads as TGTGCCAGCAGTGAACAGGGGGTCTTGAACACTGAAGCTTTCTTT. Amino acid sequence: CASSEQGVLNTEAFF.

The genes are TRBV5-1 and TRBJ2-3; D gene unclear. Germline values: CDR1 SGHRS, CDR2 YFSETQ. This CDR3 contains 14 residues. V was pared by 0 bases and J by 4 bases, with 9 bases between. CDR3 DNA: TGCGCCAGCAGCTTGGCTCCAGCCGCAGATACGCAGTATTTT. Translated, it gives CASSLAPAADTQYF.

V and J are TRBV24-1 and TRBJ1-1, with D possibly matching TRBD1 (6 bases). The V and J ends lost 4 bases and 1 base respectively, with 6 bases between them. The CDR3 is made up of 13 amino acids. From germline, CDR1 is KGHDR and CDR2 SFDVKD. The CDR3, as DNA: TGTGCCACCAGTGAGGGGGCGAACACTGAAGCTTTCTTT. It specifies CATSEGANTEAFF.

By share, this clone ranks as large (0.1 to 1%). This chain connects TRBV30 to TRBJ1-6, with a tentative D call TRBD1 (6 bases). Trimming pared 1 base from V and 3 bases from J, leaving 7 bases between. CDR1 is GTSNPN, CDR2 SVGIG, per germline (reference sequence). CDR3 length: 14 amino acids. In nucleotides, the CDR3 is TGTGCCTGGAGTGGGACAGTCTATAATTCACCCCTCCACTTT. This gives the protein CAWSGTVYNSPLHF.

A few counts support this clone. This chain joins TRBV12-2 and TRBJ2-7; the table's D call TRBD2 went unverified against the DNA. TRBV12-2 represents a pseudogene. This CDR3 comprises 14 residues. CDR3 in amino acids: CASPLSRGSYEQYV. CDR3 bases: TGTGCAAGTCCCCTATCTCGCGGATCCTACGAGCAGTACGTC.

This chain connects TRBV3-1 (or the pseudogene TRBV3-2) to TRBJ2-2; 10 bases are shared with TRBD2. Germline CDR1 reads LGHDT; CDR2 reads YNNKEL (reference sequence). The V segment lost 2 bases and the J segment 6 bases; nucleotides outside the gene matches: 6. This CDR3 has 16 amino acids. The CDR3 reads CASSQFLAGASGELFF. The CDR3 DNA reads TGTGCCAGCAGCCAATTCCTAGCGGGGGCTTCCGGGGAGCTGTTTTTT.

The CDR3 spells CASSDVSGANVLTF. DNA for the CDR3: TGTGCCAGCAGTGACGTCTCTGGGGCCAACGTCCTGACTTTC. This chain joins TRBV6-4 and TRBJ2-6; D is unclear. Germline loops: CDR1 MRHNA, CDR2 SNTAGT. The CDR3 length is 14 residues. The germline V and J ends were trimmed by 2 bases and 0 bases, with 2 bases remaining between them.

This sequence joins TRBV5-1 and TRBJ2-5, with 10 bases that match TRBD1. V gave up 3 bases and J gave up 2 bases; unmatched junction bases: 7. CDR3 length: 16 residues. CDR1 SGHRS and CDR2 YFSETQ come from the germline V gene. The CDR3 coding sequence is TGCGCCAGCAGCTCTAGACAGGGGGCGATTCAAGAGACCCAGTACTTC. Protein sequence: CASSSRQGAIQETQYF.

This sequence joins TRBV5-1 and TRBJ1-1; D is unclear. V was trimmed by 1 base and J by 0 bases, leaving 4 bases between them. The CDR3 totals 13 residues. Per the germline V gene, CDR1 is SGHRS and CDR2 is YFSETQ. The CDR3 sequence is CASSLKVNTEAFF. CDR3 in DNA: TGCGCCAGCAGCTTGAAGGTGAACACTGAAGCTTTCTTT.

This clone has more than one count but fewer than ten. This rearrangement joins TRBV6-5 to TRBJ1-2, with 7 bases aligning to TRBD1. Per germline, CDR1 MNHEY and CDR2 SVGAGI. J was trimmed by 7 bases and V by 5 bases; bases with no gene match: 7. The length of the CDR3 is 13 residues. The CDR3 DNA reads TGTGCCAGCAGTCCACCAACAGGGGTTGGCTACACCTTC. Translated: CASSPPTGVGYTF.

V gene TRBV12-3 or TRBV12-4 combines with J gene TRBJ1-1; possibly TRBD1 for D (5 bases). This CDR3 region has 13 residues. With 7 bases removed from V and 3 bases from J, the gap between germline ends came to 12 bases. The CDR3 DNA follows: TGTGCCAGCAACGACAGAACGGACACTGAAGCTTTCTTT. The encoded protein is CASNDRTDTEAFF.

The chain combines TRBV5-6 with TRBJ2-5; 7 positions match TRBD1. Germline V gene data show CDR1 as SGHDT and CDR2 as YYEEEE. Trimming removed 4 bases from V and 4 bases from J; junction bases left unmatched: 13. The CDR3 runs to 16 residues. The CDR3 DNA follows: TGTGCCAGCAGCGCACCCGGGACAGCCACCCGAGAGACCCAGTACTTC. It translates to CASSAPGTATRETQYF.

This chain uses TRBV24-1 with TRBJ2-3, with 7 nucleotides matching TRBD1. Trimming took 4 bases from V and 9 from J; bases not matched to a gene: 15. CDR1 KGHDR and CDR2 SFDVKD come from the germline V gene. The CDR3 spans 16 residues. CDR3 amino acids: CATSDPGTLGQITQYF. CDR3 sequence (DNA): TGTGCCACCAGTGACCCCGGGACCTTGGGACAGATAACGCAGTATTTT.

The CDR3 sequence is CASSTLSSWNEQFF. The DNA for the CDR3 is TGTGCCAGCAGTACCCTGAGTAGCTGGAATGAGCAGTTCTTC. The chain combines TRBV2 with TRBJ2-1, with unresolved D. From germline, CDR1 is SNHLY and CDR2 FYNNEI. V lost 5 bases to trimming and J lost 7 bases, with 15 bases between them. The CDR3 covers 14 residues.

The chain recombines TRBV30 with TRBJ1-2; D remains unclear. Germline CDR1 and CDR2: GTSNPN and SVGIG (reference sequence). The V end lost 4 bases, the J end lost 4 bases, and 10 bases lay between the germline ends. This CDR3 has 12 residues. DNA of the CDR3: TGTGCCTGGAACTGGAGACTCTATGGCTACACCTTC. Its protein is CAWNWRLYGYTF.

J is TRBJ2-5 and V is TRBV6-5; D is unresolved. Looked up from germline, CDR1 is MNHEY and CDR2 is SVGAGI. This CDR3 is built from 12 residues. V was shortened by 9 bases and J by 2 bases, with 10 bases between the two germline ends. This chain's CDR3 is CASAQVQETQYF. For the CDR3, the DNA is TGTGCCAGTGCCCAGGTTCAAGAGACCCAGTACTTC.

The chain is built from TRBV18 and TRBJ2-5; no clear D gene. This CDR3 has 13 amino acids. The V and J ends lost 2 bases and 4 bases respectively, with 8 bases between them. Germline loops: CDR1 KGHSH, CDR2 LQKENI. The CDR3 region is CASSPGPGETQYF. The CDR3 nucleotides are TGTGCCAGCTCACCAGGGCCGGGAGAGACCCAGTACTTC.

CDR3 coding DNA: TGTGCCTGGAGTAGGGGACAGAAGAAGATCACAGATACGCAGTATTTT. Amino acid sequence: CAWSRGQKKITDTQYF. The chain recombines TRBV30 with TRBJ2-3, with 7 bases fitting TRBD1. V trimming: 2 bases; J trimming: 2 bases; junction bases outside the gene matches: 10. CDR3 size: 16 residues. Germline V gene sequence: CDR1 GTSNPN, CDR2 SVGIG (reference sequence).